The T cell receptor (beta chain) described here comes from a study of immune evolution from preneoplasia to lung adenocarcinoma. Data came from immunoSEQ multiplex PCR; TCRdb stores just in-frame clones and leaves some out. Among approximately 15,000 clones listed, 65% to 90% were seen once. CDR3 length: 14 residues. Germline V CDR1 and CDR2: SGHTA, FQGNSA. Losses at the gene ends were 4 bases for V and 7 bases for J; bases not matched to a gene: 5. The sample consisted of FFPE lung adenocarcinoma in situ tissue. The chain combines TRBV7-2 with TRBJ2-2; 8 bases map to TRBD1. This receptor was identified in a donor older than 65 with lung adenocarcinoma. In nucleotides, the CDR3 is TGTGCCAGCAGCTCCGACAGGGGCGTCGGGGAGCTGTTTTTT. This sequence encodes CASSSDRGVGELFF.